The entry below describes one T cell receptor beta chain. This sample is drawn from a study of T cell responses to AZD1222 COVID-19 vaccine. This CDR3 spans 15 amino acids. Germline V CDR1 and CDR2: MDHEN, SYDVKM. The junction had 10 bases not matched to a gene; V was cut back by 5 bases and J by 6 bases. TCRdb's table, derived via immunoSEQ multiplex PCR, lists solely in-frame clones and lacks some. The sample lists under 130,000 clones; nearly 90% were seen once. This rearrangement joins TRBV28 to TRBJ1-5; 7 bases map to TRBD1. The source material was peripheral blood, sampled 28 days after the second AZD1222 dose. This TCR came from an adult who received the AZD1222 COVID-19 vaccine. The CDR3 reads CASSLDRSGRQPQHF. In nucleotides, the CDR3 is TGTGCCAGCAGTCTGGACAGGAGTGGTCGTCAGCCCCAGCATTTT.